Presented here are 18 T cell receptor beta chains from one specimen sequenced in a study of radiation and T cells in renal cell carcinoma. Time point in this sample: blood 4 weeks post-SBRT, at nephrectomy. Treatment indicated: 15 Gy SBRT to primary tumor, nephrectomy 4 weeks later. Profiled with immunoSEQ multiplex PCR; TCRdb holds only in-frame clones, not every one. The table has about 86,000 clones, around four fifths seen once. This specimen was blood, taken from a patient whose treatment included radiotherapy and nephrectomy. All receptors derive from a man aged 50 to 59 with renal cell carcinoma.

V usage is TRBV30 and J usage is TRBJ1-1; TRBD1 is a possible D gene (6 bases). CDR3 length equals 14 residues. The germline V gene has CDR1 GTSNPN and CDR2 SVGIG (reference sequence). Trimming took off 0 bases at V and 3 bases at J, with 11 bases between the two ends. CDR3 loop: CAWSVKGDHTEAFF. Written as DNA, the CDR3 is TGTGCCTGGAGTGTAAAGGGGGATCACACTGAAGCTTTCTTT. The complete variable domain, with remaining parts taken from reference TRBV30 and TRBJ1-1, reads SQTIHQWPATLVQPVGSPLSLECTVEGTSNPNLYWYRQAAGRGLQLLFYSVGIGQISSEVPQNLSASRPQDRQFILSSKKLLLSDSGFYLCAWSVKGDHTEAFFGQGTRLTVV.

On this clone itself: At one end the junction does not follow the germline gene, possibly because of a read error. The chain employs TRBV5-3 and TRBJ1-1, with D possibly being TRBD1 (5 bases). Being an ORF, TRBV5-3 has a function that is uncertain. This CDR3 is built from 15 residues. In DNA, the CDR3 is TGTGCCAGCAGCTTTACGGCGAAAGGGGCCACTGAAGCTTTCTTT. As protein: CASSFTAKGATEAFF.

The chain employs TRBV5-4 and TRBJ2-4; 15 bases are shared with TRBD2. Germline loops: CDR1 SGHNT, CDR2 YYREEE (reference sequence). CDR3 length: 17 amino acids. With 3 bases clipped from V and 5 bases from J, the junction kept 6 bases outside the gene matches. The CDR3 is CASSSRTSGGAENIQYF. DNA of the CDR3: TGTGCCAGCAGCTCCAGGACTAGCGGGGGGGCCGAAAACATTCAGTACTTC.

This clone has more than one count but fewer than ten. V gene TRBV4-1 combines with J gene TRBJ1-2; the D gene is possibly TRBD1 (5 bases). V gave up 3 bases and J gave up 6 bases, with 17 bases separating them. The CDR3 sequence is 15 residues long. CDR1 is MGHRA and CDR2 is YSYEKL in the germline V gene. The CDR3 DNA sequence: TGCGCCAGCAGCCATAATTCCGGGACCCAAAATGGCTACACCTTC. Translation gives CASSHNSGTQNGYTF.

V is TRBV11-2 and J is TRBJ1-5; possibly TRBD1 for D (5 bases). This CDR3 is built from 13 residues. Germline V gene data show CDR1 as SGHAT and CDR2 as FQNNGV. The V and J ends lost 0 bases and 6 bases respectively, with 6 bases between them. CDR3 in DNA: TGTGCCAGCAGCTTAGACGACAGTCAGCCCCAGCATTTT. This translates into CASSLDDSQPQHF.

CDR3 in amino acids: CASSTGGDRAQFGYGYTF. The CDR3 region has the DNA TGTGCCAGCAGCACGGGGGGGGACAGGGCCCAATTTGGCTATGGCTACACCTTC. V is TRBV7-2 and J is TRBJ1-2; TRBD1 matches at 9 bases. V lost 5 bases to trimming and J lost 4 bases; unmatched junction nucleotides: 17. This CDR3 region has 18 residues. Germline-derived CDR1 and CDR2 are SGHTA and FQGNSA.

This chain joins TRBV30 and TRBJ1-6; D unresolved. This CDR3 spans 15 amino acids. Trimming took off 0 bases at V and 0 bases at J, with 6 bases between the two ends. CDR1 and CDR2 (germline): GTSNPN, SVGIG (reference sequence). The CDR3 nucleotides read TGTGCCTGGAGTGTACGGAGCTCCTATAATTCACCCCTCCACTTT. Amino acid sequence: CAWSVRSSYNSPLHF.

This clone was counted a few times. In nucleotides, the CDR3 is TGTGCCAGCAGCGCGACAACAGCGACCAGGGACACCATATATTTT. This encodes CASSATTATRDTIYF. J is TRBJ1-3 and V is TRBV9, with D perhaps matching TRBD1 (5 bases). V dropped 3 bases and J dropped 8 bases, with 18 bases sitting between them. The length of the CDR3 is 15 residues. Germline CDR1 is SGDLS and CDR2 is YYNGEE.

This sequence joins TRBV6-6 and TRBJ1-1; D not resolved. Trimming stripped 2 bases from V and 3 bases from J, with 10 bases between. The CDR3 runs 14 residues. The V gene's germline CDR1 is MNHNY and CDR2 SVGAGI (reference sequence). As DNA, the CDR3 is TGTGCCAGCAGTTACAGGGCCTTGGACACTGAAGCTTTCTTT. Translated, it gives CASSYRALDTEAFF.

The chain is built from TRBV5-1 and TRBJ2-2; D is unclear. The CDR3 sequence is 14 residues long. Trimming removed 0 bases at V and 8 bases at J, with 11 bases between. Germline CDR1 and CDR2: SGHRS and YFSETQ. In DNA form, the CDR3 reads TGCGCCAGCAGCTTGGGGACCGGAGCGGGGGAGCTGTTTTTT. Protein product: CASSLGTGAGELFF.

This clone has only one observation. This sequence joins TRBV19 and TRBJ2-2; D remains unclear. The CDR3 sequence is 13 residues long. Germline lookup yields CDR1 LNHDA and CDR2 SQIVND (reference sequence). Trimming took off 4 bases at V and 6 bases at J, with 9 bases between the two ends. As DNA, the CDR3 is TGTGCCAGTAGTACCTCAGGCGCCGGGGAGCTGTTTTTT. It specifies CASSTSGAGELFF. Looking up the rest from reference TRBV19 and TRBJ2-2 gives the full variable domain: DGGITQSPKYLFRKEGQNVTLSCEQNLNHDAMYWYRQDPGQGLRLIYYSQIVNDFQKGDIAEGYSVSREKKESFPLTVTSAQKNPTAFYLCASSTSGAGELFFGEGSRLTVL.

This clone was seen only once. The CDR3 here is CASSLRTGRPSQETQYF. Here the CDR3 DNA reads TGTGCCAGCAGCTTAAGGACAGGGAGGCCTAGCCAAGAGACCCAGTACTTC. The chain employs TRBV21-1 and TRBJ2-5; the table's TRBD1 call for D was not verified on the DNA. TRBV21-1 represents a pseudogene. This CDR3 has 17 residues.

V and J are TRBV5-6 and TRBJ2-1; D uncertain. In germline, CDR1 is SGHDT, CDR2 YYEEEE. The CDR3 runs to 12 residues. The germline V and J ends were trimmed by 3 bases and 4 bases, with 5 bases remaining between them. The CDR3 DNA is TGTGCCAGCAGCTACAGATACAATGAGCAGTTCTTC. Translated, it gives CASSYRYNEQFF.

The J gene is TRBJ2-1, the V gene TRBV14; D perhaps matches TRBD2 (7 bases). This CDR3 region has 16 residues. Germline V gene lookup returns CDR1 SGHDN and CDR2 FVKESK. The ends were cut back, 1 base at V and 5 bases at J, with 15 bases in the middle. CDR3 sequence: CASSQVAGALNNEQFF. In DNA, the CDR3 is TGTGCCAGCAGCCAAGTTGCGGGGGCGCTTAACAATGAGCAGTTCTTC.

The CDR3 sequence: CASSLTLLETQYF. The CDR3 DNA follows: TGTGCCAGCAGCTTAACACTCCTAGAGACCCAGTACTTC. V is TRBV7-2 and J is TRBJ2-5; D unresolved. V shed 2 bases and J shed 4 bases, with 8 bases lying between them. The CDR3 has 13 residues. Germline CDR1 and CDR2: SGHTA and FQGNSA.

CDR3: CASSLLGTTNEKLFF. CDR3 nucleotides: TGCGCCAGCAGCTTGTTGGGAACAACTAATGAAAAACTGTTTTTT. The rearrangement uses TRBV5-1 and TRBJ1-4; D gene ambiguous. Trimming pared 1 base from V and 0 bases from J, leaving 7 bases between. CDR3 length: 15 amino acids. CDR1 is SGHRS and CDR2 is YFSETQ in the germline V gene. The full variable domain, completed using reference TRBV5-1 and TRBJ1-4, is KAGVTQTPRYLIKTRGQQVTLSCSPISGHRSVSWYQQTPGQGLQFLFEYFSETQRNKGNFPGRFSGRQFSNSRSEMNVSTLELGDSALYLCASSLLGTTNEKLFFGSGTQLSVL.

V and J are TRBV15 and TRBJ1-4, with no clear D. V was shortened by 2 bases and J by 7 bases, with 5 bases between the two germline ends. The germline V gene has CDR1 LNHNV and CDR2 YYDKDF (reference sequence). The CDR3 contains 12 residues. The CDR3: CATSRMGEKLFF. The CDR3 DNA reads TGTGCCACCAGCAGAATGGGTGAAAAACTGTTTTTT.

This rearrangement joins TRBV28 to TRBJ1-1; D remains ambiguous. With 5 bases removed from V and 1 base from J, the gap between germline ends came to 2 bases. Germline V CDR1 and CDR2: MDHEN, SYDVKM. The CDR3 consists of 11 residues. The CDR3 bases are TGTGCCAGCAGTGCGAACACTGAAGCTTTCTTT. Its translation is CASSANTEAFF.